The 8 T cell receptor beta chains given below trace back to one sample, sequenced in a study of relationships among human T cell subsets. The T cell receptor alpha and beta CDR3 regions were amplified from mRNA by semiquantitative ARM-PCR. In ARM-PCR, communal superprimers followed tagged nested gene-specific primers for exponential amplification. TCRdb itself ran the multiplex PCR reads through MiXCR, one entry per CDR3 protein. The sample carries some 4,600 distinct CDR3 sequences, 75% to 80% recorded once. Sequencing was carried out using total T cells sorted from blood. These receptors were collected from a middle-aged man in good health.

The sample holds one count of this clonotype. The J gene is TRBJ1-4, the V gene TRBV6-1; D is undetermined. Germline CDR1 and CDR2: MNHNS and SASEGT. There are 14 residues in the CDR3. Trimming took off 11 bases at V and 7 bases at J, with 20 bases between the two ends. This chain's CDR3 is CAGSGGFEGEKLFF. In DNA form, the CDR3 reads TGTGCCGGATCTGGCGGGTTTGAGGGTGAAAAACTGTTTTTT.

The chain couples TRBV5-6 to TRBJ1-5; D is unclear. In germline, CDR1 is SGHDT, CDR2 YYEEEE. The length of the CDR3 is 14 residues. V lost 0 bases and J 0 bases, leaving 4 bases between the germline ends. The CDR3: CASSLDHSNQPQHF. The DNA for the CDR3 is TGTGCCAGCAGCTTGGATCATAGCAATCAGCCCCAGCATTTT.

This clonotype has just one count. The chain employs TRBV29-1 and TRBJ2-1; 11 bases agree with TRBD2. The CDR3 sequence is 15 residues long. Germline-derived CDR1 and CDR2 are SQVTM and ANQGSEA. CDR3: CSARDVASGRYEQFF. The CDR3 DNA reads TGCAGTGCTAGAGATGTGGCTAGCGGGAGGTATGAGCAGTTCTTC.

The rearrangement links TRBV2 to TRBJ2-5; D remains ambiguous. Per the germline V gene, CDR1 is SNHLY and CDR2 is FYNNEI. V was clipped by 6 bases and J by 1 base, with 12 bases between them. The CDR3 covers 14 residues. The CDR3 region is CASRTTEGQETQYF. DNA of the CDR3: TGTGCCAGCAGGACGACTGAAGGCCAAGAGACCCAGTACTTC.

V is TRBV29-1 and J is TRBJ2-7; 8 bases agree with TRBD1. The CDR3 consists of 13 residues. Germline V CDR1 and CDR2: SQVTM, ANQGSEA. Germline trimming cut 5 bases from V and 2 bases from J; bases unmatched to any gene: 5. DNA for the CDR3: TGCAGCGTTCTACAGGGGGGAACCTACGAGCAGTACTTC. It is translated as CSVLQGGTYEQYF.

Concerning this clonotype: A junction boundary mismatches the germline segment, possibly from a read error. The chain uses TRBV20-1 and TRBJ2-7; D remains ambiguous. Per the germline V gene, CDR1 is DFQATT and CDR2 is SNEGSKA (reference sequence). The CDR3 has 11 amino acids. CDR3 nucleotides: TGCAGTGCTGGAGAGGATCACGAGCAGTACTTC. Its translation is CSAGEDHEQYF.

With respect to this clonotype: Relative to the germline gene, one junction end is altered; a read error may explain this. The CDR3 is CASAGQGVEQYF. The CDR3 bases are TGCGCCAGCGCAGGACAGGGCGTAGAGCAGTACTTC. V usage is TRBV6-5 and J usage is TRBJ2-7, with 8 bases lining up with TRBD1. Germline V gives CDR1 MNHEY, CDR2 SVGAGI. This CDR3 contains 12 residues.

The gene calls are TRBV10-3 and TRBJ1-5; D is unresolved. The CDR3 has 14 amino acids. Trimming removed 5 bases from V and 2 bases from J, with 10 bases in between. The germline gives CDR1 ENHRY, CDR2 SYGVKD. Here the CDR3 DNA reads TGTGCCATCAGTCACGACATAGGCAATCAGCCCCAGCATTTT. Protein product: CAISHDIGNQPQHF.